This T cell receptor (beta chain) was obtained from a study of OX40 agonist ivuxolimab in advanced cancers. TCRdb keeps only in-frame clones here, not all; method: immunoSEQ multiplex PCR. The table lists 30,000 to 40,000 clones, more than 75% of them singletons. As regards this clone: Antigen unknown.

V was pared by 6 bases and J by 4 bases, with 7 bases of the junction left unmatched. CDR1 is LNHNV and CDR2 is YYDKDF in the germline V gene (reference sequence). The CDR3 covers 14 residues. Study-wide results and caveats: On average, a greater number of expanded clones characterised CD8+ T cells relative to CD4+. Which antigen the expanded peripheral T cells recognized is unknown. Low normalized T-cell clonal expansion also characterized some of the nonresponders.

The clonotype originates from an adult with an advanced solid tumor such as melanoma, head and neck, liver or kidney cancer. The sequences come from CD4+ or CD8+ T cells sorted from blood, collected in a trial of the OX40 agonist ivuxolimab. The chain uses TRBV15 and TRBJ1-1; 8 bases map to TRBD1. The CDR3 nucleotides are TGTGCCACCAGTGCGGACAGGGCGGGCACTGAAGCTTTCTTT. Encoded protein: CATSADRAGTEAFF. Using reference TRBV15 and TRBJ1-1 for the parts outside the CDR3, the full variable domain is DAMVIQNPRYQVTQFGKPVTLSCSQTLNHNVMYWYQQKSSQAPKLLFHYYDKDFNNEADTPDNFQSRRPNTSFCFLDIRSPGLGDTAMYLCATSADRAGTEAFFGQGTRLTVV.